A single sample is the source of the 9 T cell receptor beta chains below, sequenced in a study of spatial heterogeneity in lung cancer. General study results and limits: Tumors with more nonsynonymous mutations had more expanded intratumoral alpha and beta TCRs.

No cognate antigen is known for these TCRs. TCRdb reanalysed the 5' RACE reads using MiXCR and keeps one entry per CDR3 protein. The sample has approximately 6,800 distinct CDR3 sequences, about 13% seen once; the top ten hold over 8%. Indicated time point: sample taken at primary tumor resection. The starting material was lung tumor tissue, obtained at surgery. Receptors were obtained from a male donor with early-stage non-small cell lung cancer.

In this sample, this clonotype turned up a few times. This beta chain turned up in a library designed for alpha chains; as an off-target read, its abundance says little. The rearrangement uses TRBV7-8 and TRBJ2-2; D ambiguous. Between the trimmed V and J ends, which lost 7 bases and 6 bases, there was a span of 9 bases. The CDR3 covers 12 residues. Germline V gene lookup returns CDR1 SGHVS and CDR2 FQNEAQ. The CDR3 nucleotides are TGTGCCAGCACCCTTGGGGCCGGGGAGCTGTTTTTT. Residues: CASTLGAGELFF.

This clonotype was seen more than once but under ten times. Because the library targeted alpha chains, this beta chain is an off-target read whose size means little. This chain uses TRBV19 with TRBJ1-1; tentatively, D is TRBD1 (5 bases). The germline gives CDR1 LNHDA, CDR2 SQIVND (reference sequence). The CDR3 is made up of 12 amino acids. Trimming removed 6 bases at V and 10 bases at J, with 15 bases between. As DNA, the CDR3 is TGTGCCAGTAGCTACTTAGGGGAATCAGCTTTCTTT. Translation gives CASSYLGESAFF.

Concerning this clonotype itself: The library was prepared for alpha chains; this beta chain is a stray read, so its frequency means little. The V gene is TRBV6-5, the J gene TRBJ2-3, with D possibly being TRBD1 or TRBD2 (5 bases each). The CDR3 loop spans 16 amino acids. Trimming removed 5 bases from V and 6 bases from J, with 21 bases in between. Germline CDR1 and CDR2: MNHEY and SVGAGI. The DNA of the CDR3 is TGTGCCAGCAGTAGAGGACATTCCGTTATAGCGGATACGCAGTATTTT. Amino acids: CASSRGHSVIADTQYF.

In this sample, this clonotype is medium-sized (0.01 to 0.1%). For a library built for alpha chains, this beta chain is a stray read; little rests on its size. V and J are TRBV20-1 and TRBJ1-1; perhaps TRBD1 as D (6 bases). The germline CDR1 and CDR2 sequences are DFQATT and SNEGSKA (reference sequence). The CDR3 runs to 16 residues. Trimming took 6 bases from V and 0 from J, leaving 20 bases between them. Written as DNA, the CDR3 is TGCAGTGCCGCACGCACAGGGTACGTTATGAACACTGAAGCTTTCTTT. Translating gives CSAARTGYVMNTEAFF.

To note about this clonotype: This beta chain turned up in a library designed for alpha chains; as an off-target read, its abundance says little. CDR3 protein: CASSYLTGPYGYTF. DNA of the CDR3: TGTGCCAGCAGTTACCTGACAGGACCTTATGGCTACACCTTC. The V gene is TRBV6-6, the J gene TRBJ1-2; weak D call: TRBD1 (6 bases). V was cut by 2 bases and J by 5 bases, with 12 bases left in between. The length of the CDR3 is 14 residues. CDR1 MNHNY and CDR2 SVGAGI come from the germline V gene (reference sequence).

With regard to this clonotype: Since a much larger clone is just one base distant, this may be a read error. The conserved final phenylalanine or tryptophan is absent from the CDR3, which likely points to a read error. This beta chain is a stray sequence in a library constructed for alpha chains; its clone size is not meaningful. The V call is TRBV10-3, the J call TRBJ2-7, with D perhaps matching TRBD1 (5 bases). The CDR3 has 12 amino acids. Germline loops: CDR1 ENHRY, CDR2 SYGVKD. Trimming removed 3 bases from V and 4 bases from J, with 7 bases in between. The CDR3 loop is CAISETGYEQYY. CDR3 in DNA: TGTGCCATCAGTGAAACAGGATACGAGCAGTACTAC.

Judged by abundance, this clonotype is medium-sized. The library was built for alpha chains, so this beta chain is an off-target read and its size means little. J is TRBJ2-2 and V is TRBV19; D is perhaps TRBD1 (6 bases). CDR1 and CDR2 (germline): LNHDA, SQIVND (reference sequence). Trimming stripped 10 bases from V and 2 bases from J, with 11 bases between. The CDR3 length is 13 residues. The CDR3 here is CATADSNTGELFF. As DNA, the CDR3 is TGTGCCACCGCGGACAGTAACACCGGGGAGCTGTTTTTT.

This clonotype was recorded many times. This beta chain lies outside the target of a library built for alpha chains; its clone size means little. The rearrangement uses TRBV5-1 and TRBJ1-1, with a tentative D call TRBD1 (5 bases). The length of the CDR3 is 15 residues. Between the trimmed V and J ends, which lost 6 bases and 3 bases, there was a span of 18 bases. Germline V CDR1 and CDR2: SGHRS, YFSETQ. Written as DNA, the CDR3 is TGCGCCAGCATCCCGGGGGGGAGCGGCCACACTGAAGCTTTCTTT. It is translated as CASIPGGSGHTEAFF. The complete variable domain, with remaining parts taken from reference TRBV5-1 and TRBJ1-1, reads KAGVTQTPRYLIKTRGQQVTLSCSPISGHRSVSWYQQTPGQGLQFLFEYFSETQRNKGNFPGRFSGRQFSNSRSEMNVSTLELGDSALYLCASIPGGSGHTEAFFGQGTRLTVV.

As to this clonotype: Because this beta chain is a stray read in a library intended to capture alpha chains, its abundance should not be given much weight. The CDR3 DNA is TGTGCCAGCAGCAAACTGCGGACAGGGGGTTTAGCTGAAGCTTTCTTT. It is translated as CASSKLRTGGLAEAFF. The V gene is TRBV21-1, the J gene TRBJ1-1; the table's D call of TRBD1 was not tested on the DNA. TRBV21-1 has pseudogene status. This CDR3 spans 16 amino acids.